This T cell receptor (beta chain) is from a study of tumor and adjacent non-tumor tissue in lung cancer. Across the whole study: On average, productive TCRbeta reads reached 4 million to 5 million per sample.

No cell sorting was done before RNA was extracted from the tissue. Distant lung tissue was collected more than 3 cm away from the tumor edge. Chemotherapy-naive patients with new lung cancer underwent thoracic surgery in China, August–late 2014. TCRbeta libraries were built with three rounds of nested PCR, modified from ARM-PCR. TCRdb processed the multiplex PCR reads anew with MiXCR; each CDR3 protein has one entry. The sample comprises 90,000 to 100,000 distinct CDR3 sequences, 75% to 85% of which are singletons, and 30% rests with the top ten. The CDR3 is 13 residues long. In regard to this clonotype: A junction end diverges from the germline sequence, so it may reflect a read error.

The chain uses TRBV12-3 or TRBV12-4 and TRBJ2-4; D gene uncertain. The sequencing input was distant non-tumor lung tissue. This TCR was recovered from a man between 60 and 70 years old with small cell lung cancer. The CDR3 DNA is TGTGCTAGCAGTTCCAACACCGTCAACATTCAGTACTTC. It yields the protein CASSSNTVNIQYF.